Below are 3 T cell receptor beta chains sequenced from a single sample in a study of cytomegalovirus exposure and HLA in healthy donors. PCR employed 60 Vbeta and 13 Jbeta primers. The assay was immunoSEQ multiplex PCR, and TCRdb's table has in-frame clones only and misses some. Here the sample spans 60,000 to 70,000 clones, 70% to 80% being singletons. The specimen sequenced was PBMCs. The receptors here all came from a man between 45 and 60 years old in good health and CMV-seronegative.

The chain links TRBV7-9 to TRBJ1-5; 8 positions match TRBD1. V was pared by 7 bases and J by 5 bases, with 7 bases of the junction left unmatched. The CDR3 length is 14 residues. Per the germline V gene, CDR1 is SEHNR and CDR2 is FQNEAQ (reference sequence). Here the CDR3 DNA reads TGTGCCAGCAAGAAGGACAGGGTCGATCAGCCCCAGCATTTT. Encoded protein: CASKKDRVDQPQHF.

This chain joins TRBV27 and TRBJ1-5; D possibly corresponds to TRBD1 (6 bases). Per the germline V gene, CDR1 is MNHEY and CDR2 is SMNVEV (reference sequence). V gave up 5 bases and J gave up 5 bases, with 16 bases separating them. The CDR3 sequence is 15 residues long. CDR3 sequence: CASSPGTLSHQPQHF. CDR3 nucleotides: TGTGCCAGCAGTCCGGGGACATTGAGTCATCAGCCCCAGCATTTT.

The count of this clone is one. CDR3 DNA: TGTGCCAGCACCCCGCGGAGATCCAACACTGAAGCTTTCTTT. Translated: CASTPRRSNTEAFF. The chain combines TRBV6-1 with TRBJ1-1, with no clear D. The CDR3 is 14 residues long. Trimming shortened V by 7 bases and J by 2 bases, and 14 bases separated the two germline ends. In germline, CDR1 is MNHNS, CDR2 SASEGT.